This TCR beta chain was retrieved from a study of PD-L1 blockade in urothelial cancer. As for the study in general: Blood was evaluated 3 weeks (second dose) and 6 weeks after therapy began. Among blood samples, the median T cell count was some 140,000.

This CDR3 is 12 amino acids long. The V end lost 0 bases, the J end lost 11 bases, and 8 bases lay between the germline ends. Germline V CDR1 and CDR2: SGHNT, YENEEA. As for time point: pretreatment peripheral blood. Clones were read by immunoSEQ multiplex PCR, and TCRdb kept only the in-frame ones, dropping some. This table has about 38,000 clones, around four fifths appearing once. This rearrangement joins TRBV11-3 to TRBJ2-1, with D unclear. This clonotype was sampled from a man older than 75 with urothelial cancer. The sample consisted of PBMCs, taken around atezolizumab (anti-PD-L1) treatment. CDR3 sequence reads: CASSLDERKQFF. Written as DNA, the CDR3 is TGTGCCAGCAGCTTAGATGAGAGGAAGCAGTTCTTC.